This is a list of T cell receptor beta chains from one sample in a study of Graves' ophthalmopathy and Graves' hyperthyroidism. One entry per CDR3 protein results from TCRdb running MiXCR on the multiplex PCR reads. Here the sample spans around 400,000 distinct CDR3 sequences, roughly 21% being singletons. The sample taken for sequencing was peripheral blood. The receptors stem from a woman in her late teens or twenties with stable Graves' hyperthyroidism. CDR3s include the opening cysteine and the closing phenylalanine or tryptophan. The D gene is left open where the match is weak. Clone size, where shown, is once, few, many, or a class for clones that have expanded.

size	D	V	J	CDR3	DNA
NA	NA	TRBV5-1	TRBJ1-1	CASSLEGTAVNTEAFF	TGCGCCAGCAGCTTGGAGGGGACGGCGGTGAACACTGAAGCTTTCTTT
many	TRBD2	TRBV7-2	TRBJ2-5	CASSSKGLAGAETQYF	TGTGCCAGCAGCTCAAAGGGACTAGCGGGAGCCGAGACCCAGTACTTC
many	TRBD2	TRBV28	TRBJ2-7	CASPPSQRDSHEQYF	TGTGCCAGCCCTCCATCCCAGCGGGATTCCCACGAGCAGTACTTC
NA	NA	TRBV6-5	TRBJ1-5	CASSYSSGGGQPQHF	TGTGCCAGCAGTTACTCGAGCGGGGGAGGCCAGCCCCAGCATTTT
many	TRBD2	TRBV27	TRBJ2-5	CASTIAGGPQETQYF	TGTGCCAGCACCATAGCGGGAGGGCCCCAAGAGACCCAGTACTTC
many	NA	TRBV6-5	TRBJ1-2	CASSYLYGYTF	TGTGCCAGCAGTTACCTATATGGCTACACCTTC
many	TRBD1	TRBV7-2	TRBJ1-1	CASSFIPGQGNTEAFF	TGTGCCAGCAGCTTCATCCCGGGACAGGGGAACACTGAAGCTTTCTTT
many	TRBD2	TRBV27	TRBJ2-7	CASSYHGLADTYEQYF	TGTGCCAGCAGTTACCACGGACTAGCGGACACCTACGAGCAGTACTTC
NA	NA	TRBV4-1	TRBJ2-2	CASSFRGGTGELFF	TGCGCCAGCAGCTTCCGGGGCGGGACCGGGGAGCTGTTTTTT
NA	NA	TRBV20-1	TRBJ2-4	CSASAWLAKNIKYF	TGCAGTGCAAGTGCCTGGCTAGCCAAAAACATTAAGTACTTC
many	NA	TRBV7-8	TRBJ1-1	CASSGARVNTEAFF	TGTGCCAGCAGCGGTGCACGGGTGAACACTGAAGCTTTCTTT
NA	NA	TRBV20-1	TRBJ1-1	CSASPGHLNTEAFF	TGCAGTGCTTCTCCGGGACACCTGAACACTGAAGCTTTCTTT
few	NA	TRBV12-3/TRBV12-4	TRBJ2-5	CASSPSARKETQYF	TGTGCCAGCAGTCCCTCCGCCAGGAAAGAGACCCAGTACTTC
many	TRBD2	TRBV20-1	TRBJ2-5	CSAPPGSSGQETQYF	TGCAGTGCTCCCCCCGGATCTAGCGGGCAAGAGACCCAGTACTTC
many	TRBD2	TRBV11-3	TRBJ2-5	CASSLDPRGQETQYF	TGTGCCAGCAGCTTAGATCCGCGGGGGCAAGAGACCCAGTACTTC
NA	NA	TRBV6-2/TRBV6-3	TRBJ2-3	CASSYSRDTQYF	TGTGCCAGCAGTTACTCCCGAGATACGCAGTATTTT
many	NA	TRBV20-1	TRBJ1-3	CSARGGDF	TGCAGTGCTAGAGGGGGCGATTTT
few	TRBD1	TRBV28	TRBJ1-6	CASRPGQGNNSPLHF	TGTGCCAGCAGGCCTGGACAGGGGAATAATTCACCCCTCCACTTT
many	TRBD1	TRBV11-3	TRBJ1-2	CASSLVGQGVSNYGYTF	TGTGCCAGCAGCTTAGTGGGACAGGGAGTATCCAACTATGGCTACACCTTC
many	TRBD1	TRBV27	TRBJ1-1	CASSSRDRANTEAFF	TGTGCCAGCAGTTCCCGGGACAGGGCGAACACTGAAGCTTTCTTT
NA	NA	TRBV6-4	TRBJ1-6	CASSDDSGRSPLHF	TGTGCCAGCAGTGACGACTCGGGGCGTTCACCCCTCCACTTT
few	NA	TRBV25-1	TRBJ2-5	CASSESDSQETQYF	TGTGCCAGCAGTGAATCCGACAGTCAAGAGACCCAGTACTTC
few	NA	TRBV7-8	TRBJ1-5	CASSPKRQVNQPQHF	TGTGCCAGCAGCCCGAAAAGACAGGTTAATCAGCCCCAGCATTTT
few	TRBD2	TRBV18	TRBJ2-2	CASSPILAGEDTGELFF	TGTGCCAGCTCACCCATCCTAGCGGGAGAAGACACCGGGGAGCTGTTTTTT
NA	NA	TRBV6-1	TRBJ1-2	CASSKQGASYGYTF	TGTGCCAGCAGCAAACAGGGAGCCTCGTATGGCTACACCTTC
NA	NA	TRBV12-3/TRBV12-4	TRBJ1-2	CASSLITGGYGYTF	TGTGCCAGCAGTTTAATCACTGGGGGGTATGGCTACACCTTC
many	TRBD2	TRBV27	TRBJ2-7	CASSRVRGGEGEQYF	TGTGCCAGCAGTAGAGTCCGGGGGGGGGAAGGTGAGCAGTACTTC
NA	TRBD2	TRBV7-9	TRBJ2-5	CASSSGAGGVETQYF	TGTGCCAGCAGCTCTGGGGCGGGAGGAGTAGAGACCCAGTACTTC
many	NA	TRBV27	TRBJ1-6	CASSLSTSYNSPLHF	TGTGCCAGCAGTTTATCGACCAGCTATAATTCACCCCTCCACTTT
many	NA	TRBV11-2	TRBJ1-1	CASSAGTQGNTEAFF	TGTGCCAGCAGCGCAGGAACTCAGGGAAACACTGAAGCTTTCTTT
many	TRBD2	TRBV2	TRBJ2-2	CASSESGGNQNTGELFF	TGTGCCAGCAGTGAATCCGGGGGGAACCAGAACACCGGGGAGCTGTTTTTT
many	NA	TRBV5-6	TRBJ1-5	CASSLGAVSNQPQHF	TGTGCCAGCAGCTTGGGGGCGGTGAGCAATCAGCCCCAGCATTTT
few	NA	TRBV4-1	TRBJ2-7	CASSQDSPRGRSSYEQYF	TGCGCCAGCAGCCAAGATTCACCTAGGGGCAGGAGCTCCTACGAGCAGTACTTC
many	NA	TRBV11-2	TRBJ2-2	CASSFVGFGTGELFF	TGTGCCAGCAGCTTTGTCGGTTTCGGCACCGGGGAGCTGTTTTTT
NA	TRBD2	TRBV12-3/TRBV12-4	TRBJ2-7	CASSPRLAGKSYEQYF	TGTGCCAGCAGTCCCAGACTAGCGGGGAAGTCCTACGAGCAGTACTTC
many	NA	TRBV10-3	TRBJ2-5	CAISESRREETQYF	TGTGCCATCAGTGAGTCCCGTCGGGAGGAGACCCAGTACTTC
many	NA	TRBV10-2	TRBJ2-7	CASSQLAVDYEQYF	TGCGCCAGCAGTCAGTTGGCAGTAGACTACGAGCAGTACTTC
many	NA	TRBV5-1	TRBJ2-7	CASSLAPGKTGEQYF	TGCGCCAGCAGCTTGGCCCCTGGGAAGACAGGCGAGCAGTACTTC